Here is one T cell receptor (beta chain) with its context. The data are from a study of blood T cell repertoires in COVID-19. The overall study: Acute-phase and convalescent COVID-19 samples originated in the United States, Italy and Spain. Sources were T cells, B-cell-depleted T cells, or PBMCs; the material itself was cDNA or gDNA.

CDR3 length: 14 amino acids. V lost 4 bases and J 0 bases, leaving 9 bases between the germline ends. Germline V gene lookup returns CDR1 KGHSH and CDR2 LQKENI. Per the original data handling: Nucleated cell number was recorded as an estimate derived from reference gene primer amplification. The protocol was immunoSEQ multiplex PCR, while the TCRdb copy is restricted to in-frame clones and leaves out a portion. The V and J calls and the clone size are those of that table, but D and trimming were determined from the DNA. Among roughly 97,000 clones listed, around 85% were seen once. V is TRBV18 and J is TRBJ1-1, with D perhaps TRBD1 (5 bases). The sample comprised peripheral blood. The clonotype originates from a woman older than 75 with active or convalescent COVID-19. CDR3 amino acids: CASSLTGVNTEAFF. For the CDR3, the DNA is TGTGCCAGCTCACTCACGGGGGTGAACACTGAAGCTTTCTTT.